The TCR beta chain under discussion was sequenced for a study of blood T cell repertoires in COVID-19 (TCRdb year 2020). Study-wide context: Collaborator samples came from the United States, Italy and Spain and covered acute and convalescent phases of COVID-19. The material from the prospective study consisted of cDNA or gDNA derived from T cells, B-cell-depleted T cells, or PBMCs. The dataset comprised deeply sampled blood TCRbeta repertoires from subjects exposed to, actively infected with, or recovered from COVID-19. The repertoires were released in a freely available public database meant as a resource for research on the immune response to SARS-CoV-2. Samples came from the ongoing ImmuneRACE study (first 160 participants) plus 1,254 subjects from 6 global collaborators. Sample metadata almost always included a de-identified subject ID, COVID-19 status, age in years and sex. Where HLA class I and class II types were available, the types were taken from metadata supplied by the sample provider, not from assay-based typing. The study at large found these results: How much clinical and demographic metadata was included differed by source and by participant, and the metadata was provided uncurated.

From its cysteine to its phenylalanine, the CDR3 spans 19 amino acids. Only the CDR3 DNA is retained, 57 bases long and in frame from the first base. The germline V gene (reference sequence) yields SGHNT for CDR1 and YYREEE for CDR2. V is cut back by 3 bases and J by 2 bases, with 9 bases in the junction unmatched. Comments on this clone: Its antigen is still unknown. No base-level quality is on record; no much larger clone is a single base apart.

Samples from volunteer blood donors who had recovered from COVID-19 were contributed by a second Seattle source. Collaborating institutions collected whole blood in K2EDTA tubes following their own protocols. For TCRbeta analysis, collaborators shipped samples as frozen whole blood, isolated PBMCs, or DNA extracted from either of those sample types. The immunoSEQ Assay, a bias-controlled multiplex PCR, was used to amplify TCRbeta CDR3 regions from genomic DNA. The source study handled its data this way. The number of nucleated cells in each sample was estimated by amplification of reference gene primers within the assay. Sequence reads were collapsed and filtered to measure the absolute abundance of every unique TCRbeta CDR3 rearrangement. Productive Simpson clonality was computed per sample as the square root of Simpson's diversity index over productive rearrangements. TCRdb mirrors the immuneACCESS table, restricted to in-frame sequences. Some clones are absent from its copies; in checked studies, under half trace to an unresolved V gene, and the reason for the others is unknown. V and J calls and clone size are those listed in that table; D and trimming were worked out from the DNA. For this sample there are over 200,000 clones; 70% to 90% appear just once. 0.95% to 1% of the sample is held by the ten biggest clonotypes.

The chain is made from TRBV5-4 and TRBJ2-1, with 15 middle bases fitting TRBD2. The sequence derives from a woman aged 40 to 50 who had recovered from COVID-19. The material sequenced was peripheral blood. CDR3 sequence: CASSSPPGTSGRTYNEQFF. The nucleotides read TGTGCCAGCAGCTCGCCCCCCGGGACTAGCGGGAGGACCTACAATGAGCAGTTCTTC.